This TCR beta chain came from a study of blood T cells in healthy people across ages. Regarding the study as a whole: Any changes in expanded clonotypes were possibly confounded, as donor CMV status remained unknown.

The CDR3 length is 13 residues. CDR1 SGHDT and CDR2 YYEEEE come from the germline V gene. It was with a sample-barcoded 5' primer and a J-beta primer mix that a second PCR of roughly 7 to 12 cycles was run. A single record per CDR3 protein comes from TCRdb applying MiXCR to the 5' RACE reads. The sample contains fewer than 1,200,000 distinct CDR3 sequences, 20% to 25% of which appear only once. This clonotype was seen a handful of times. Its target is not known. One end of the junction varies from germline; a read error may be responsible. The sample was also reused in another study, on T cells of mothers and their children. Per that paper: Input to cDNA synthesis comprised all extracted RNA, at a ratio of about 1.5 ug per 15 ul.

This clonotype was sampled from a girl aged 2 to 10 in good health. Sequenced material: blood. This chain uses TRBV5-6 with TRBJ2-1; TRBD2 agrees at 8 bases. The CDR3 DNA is TGTGCCAGCAGCTTCCCCGCGGGGGGACCCTCCGTCTTC. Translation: CASSFPAGGPSVF.